The rows below give T cell receptor beta chains drawn from one sample of a study of OX40 agonist ivuxolimab in advanced cancers. The data were produced by immunoSEQ multiplex PCR, yet TCRdb's version contains in-frame clones alone and is incomplete. The sample comprises roughly 70,000 clones, 80% to 90% of which are singletons, and about 2.1% rests with the top ten. Specimen: CD4+ or CD8+ T cells sorted from blood, collected in a trial of the OX40 agonist ivuxolimab. These receptors originate from an adult with an advanced solid tumor such as melanoma, head and neck, liver or kidney cancer. Both conserved end residues are part of each CDR3. The D gene is left open where the match is weak. Expanded clones are given a class, and other clones once, few, many or no size at all.

j_call	d_call	clone_size	v_call	cdr3_aa	cdr3_nt
TRBJ2-7	NA	NA	TRBV9	CASSPHESYEQYF	TGTGCCAGCAGCCCCCATGAATCCTACGAGCAGTACTTC
TRBJ2-7	NA	NA	TRBV29-1	CSVILVEYEQYF	TGCAGCGTGATCTTGGTGGAATACGAGCAGTACTTC
TRBJ2-5	TRBD1	NA	TRBV10-3	CAISERQGQETQYF	TGTGCCATCAGTGAACGACAGGGGCAGGAGACCCAGTACTTC
TRBJ2-5	TRBD2	few	TRBV7-2	CASSLFRGVQETQYF	TGTGCCAGCAGCTTATTCCGGGGGGTACAAGAGACCCAGTACTTC
TRBJ2-2	NA	NA	TRBV19	CASSIIGYGNTGELFF	TGTGCCAGTAGTATAATAGGTTATGGGAACACCGGGGAGCTGTTTTTT
TRBJ2-2	TRBD2	NA	TRBV7-7	CASSLGAGVNTGELFF	TGTGCCAGCAGCTTAGGAGCGGGGGTGAACACCGGGGAGCTGTTTTTT
TRBJ2-7	NA	NA	TRBV2	CASSYYEQYF	TGTGCCAGCAGTTACTACGAGCAGTACTTC
TRBJ2-7	TRBD2	NA	TRBV5-4	CASSMSGSAYEQYF	TGTGCCAGCAGCATGAGCGGGAGCGCCTACGAGCAGTACTTC
TRBJ1-4	NA	NA	TRBV14	CASSPGRTFNEKLFF	TGTGCCAGCAGTCCAGGCCGGACGTTTAATGAAAAACTGTTTTTT
TRBJ1-1	NA	few	TRBV19	CATARRGGTEAFF	TGTGCCACTGCCCGGCGGGGCGGGACTGAAGCTTTCTTT
TRBJ1-2	NA	NA	TRBV5-1	CASSLNQEHYGYTF	TGCGCCAGCAGCTTGAACCAGGAACACTATGGCTACACCTTC
TRBJ2-7	NA	NA	TRBV29-1	CSVSGLNYEQYF	TGCAGCGTTTCGGGCTTAAACTACGAGCAGTACTTC
TRBJ2-3	NA	NA	TRBV13	CASSLRRDTDTQYF	TGTGCCAGCAGCTTAAGGCGGGACACAGATACGCAGTATTTT
TRBJ2-1	TRBD1	NA	TRBV25-1	CASTPWDRGYNEQFF	TGTGCCAGCACCCCCTGGGACAGGGGGTACAATGAGCAGTTCTTC
TRBJ2-1	NA	NA	TRBV19	CASTRGRGSSYNEQFF	TGTGCCAGTACCCGTGGGCGGGGTAGCTCCTACAATGAGCAGTTCTTC
TRBJ1-2	TRBD1	NA	TRBV11-2	CASSTRTGRGYGYTF	TGTGCCAGCAGCACTCGGACAGGGCGGGGATATGGCTACACCTTC
TRBJ2-2	TRBD1	NA	TRBV5-4	CASSLSPGTGSGELFF	TGTGCCAGCAGCTTGTCCCCCGGGACAGGCTCCGGGGAGCTGTTTTTT
TRBJ1-2	NA	NA	TRBV23-1	CASSQWGLRAPGLTGYTF	TGCGCCAGCAGTCAATGGGGTTTGCGGGCCCCAGGGCTTACTGGCTACACCTTC
TRBJ2-7	TRBD1	NA	TRBV18	CASSPRGLDEQYF	TGTGCCAGCTCACCCAGGGGGCTCGACGAGCAGTACTTC
TRBJ1-1	NA	NA	TRBV6-4	CASRMASRDTEAFF	TGTGCCAGCAGAATGGCCTCTAGGGACACTGAAGCTTTCTTT
TRBJ1-5	NA	NA	TRBV19	CASSIQGGQPQHF	TGTGCCAGTAGTATACAGGGTGGTCAGCCCCAGCATTTT
TRBJ2-3	NA	NA	TRBV15	CATSPGSGRDTQYF	TGTGCCACCAGCCCAGGGAGCGGTAGAGATACGCAGTATTTT
TRBJ2-6	NA	NA	TRBV7-2	CASSLRGSGSGANVLTF	TGTGCCAGCAGCTTAAGAGGCTCAGGGTCTGGGGCCAACGTCCTGACTTTC
TRBJ1-1	NA	NA	TRBV7-9	CASSLAEKAFF	TGTGCCAGCAGCTTAGCCGAGAAAGCTTTCTTT
TRBJ1-1	NA	NA	TRBV7-2	CASSLMTGMGTEAFF	TGTGCCAGCAGCTTAATGACAGGAATGGGGACTGAAGCTTTCTTT
TRBJ2-7	NA	NA	TRBV19	CASSSAGFPYEQYF	TGTGCCAGTAGTAGCGCGGGTTTCCCCTACGAGCAGTACTTC
TRBJ1-6	NA	NA	TRBV19	CASTQTGMNSPLHF	TGTGCCAGTACTCAAACAGGGATGAATTCACCCCTCCACTTT
TRBJ1-2	TRBD1	once	TRBV29-1	CSVNRDRANYGYTF	TGCAGCGTAAACCGGGACAGGGCAAACTATGGCTACACCTTC
TRBJ2-7	TRBD1	NA	TRBV2	CASSEDREVYEQYF	TGTGCCAGCAGTGAGGACAGGGAAGTCTACGAGCAGTACTTC
TRBJ2-1	NA	once	TRBV6-6	CASSYEHHQAEQFF	TGTGCCAGCAGTTACGAGCATCATCAGGCTGAGCAGTTCTTC
TRBJ1-6	TRBD1	NA	TRBV5-6	CASSSGTGGGSPLHF	TGTGCCAGCAGCTCGGGGACAGGGGGCGGTTCACCCCTCCACTTT
TRBJ1-1	NA	NA	TRBV6-5	CASRGRGLNTEAFF	TGTGCCAGCAGAGGGAGGGGGTTGAACACTGAAGCTTTCTTT